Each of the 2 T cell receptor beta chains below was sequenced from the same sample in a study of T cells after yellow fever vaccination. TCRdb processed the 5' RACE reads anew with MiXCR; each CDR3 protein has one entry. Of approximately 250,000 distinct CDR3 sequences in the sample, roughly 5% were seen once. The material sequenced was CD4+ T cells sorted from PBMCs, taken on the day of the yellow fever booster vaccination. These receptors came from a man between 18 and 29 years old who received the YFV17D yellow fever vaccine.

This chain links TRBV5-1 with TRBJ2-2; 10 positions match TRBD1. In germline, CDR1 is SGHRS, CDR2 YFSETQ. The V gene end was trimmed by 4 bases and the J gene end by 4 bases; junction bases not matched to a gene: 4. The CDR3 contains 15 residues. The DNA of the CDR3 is TGCGCCAGCAGCCCCGGGACAGGGGTCACCGGGGAGCTGTTTTTT. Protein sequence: CASSPGTGVTGELFF.

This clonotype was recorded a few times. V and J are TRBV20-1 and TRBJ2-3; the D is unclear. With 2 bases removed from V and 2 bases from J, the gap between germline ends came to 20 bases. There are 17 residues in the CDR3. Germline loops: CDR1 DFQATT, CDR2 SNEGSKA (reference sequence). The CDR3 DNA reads TGCAGTGCTAGATCCACCCACTTTGGTGGGTCCACAGATACGCAGTATTTT. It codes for CSARSTHFGGSTDTQYF.